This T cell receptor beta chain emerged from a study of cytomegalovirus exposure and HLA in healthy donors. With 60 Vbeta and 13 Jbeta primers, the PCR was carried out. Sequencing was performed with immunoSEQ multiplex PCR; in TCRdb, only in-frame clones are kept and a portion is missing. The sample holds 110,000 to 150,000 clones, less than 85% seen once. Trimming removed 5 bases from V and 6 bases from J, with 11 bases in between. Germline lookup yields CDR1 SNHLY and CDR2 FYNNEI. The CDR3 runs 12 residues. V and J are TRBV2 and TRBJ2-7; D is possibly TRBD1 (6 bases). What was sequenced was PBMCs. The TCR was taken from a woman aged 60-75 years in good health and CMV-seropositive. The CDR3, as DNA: TGTGCCAGCAGTATACAGGGTCTCGAGCAGTACTTC. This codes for CASSIQGLEQYF.